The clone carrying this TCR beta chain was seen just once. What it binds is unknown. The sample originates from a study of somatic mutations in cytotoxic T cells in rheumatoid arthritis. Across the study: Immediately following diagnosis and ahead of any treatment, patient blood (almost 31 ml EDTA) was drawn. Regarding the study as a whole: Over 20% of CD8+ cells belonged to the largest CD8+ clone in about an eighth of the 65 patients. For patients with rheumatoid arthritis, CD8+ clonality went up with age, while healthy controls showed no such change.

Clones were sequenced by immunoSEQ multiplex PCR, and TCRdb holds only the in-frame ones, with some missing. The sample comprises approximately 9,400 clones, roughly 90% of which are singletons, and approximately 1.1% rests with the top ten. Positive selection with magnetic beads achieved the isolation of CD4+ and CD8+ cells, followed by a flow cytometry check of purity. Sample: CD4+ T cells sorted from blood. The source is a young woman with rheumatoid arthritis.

CDR3 sequence: CASSLSGAATGELFF. The CDR3 DNA sequence: TGTGCCAGCAGCTTATCAGGGGCGGCCACCGGGGAGCTGTTTTTT. The rearrangement links TRBV5-4 to TRBJ2-2, with D possibly being TRBD1 (6 bases). V was cut by 2 bases and J by 4 bases, with 12 bases left in between. CDR1 is SGHNT and CDR2 is YYREEE in the germline V gene (reference sequence). CDR3 length equals 15 residues.